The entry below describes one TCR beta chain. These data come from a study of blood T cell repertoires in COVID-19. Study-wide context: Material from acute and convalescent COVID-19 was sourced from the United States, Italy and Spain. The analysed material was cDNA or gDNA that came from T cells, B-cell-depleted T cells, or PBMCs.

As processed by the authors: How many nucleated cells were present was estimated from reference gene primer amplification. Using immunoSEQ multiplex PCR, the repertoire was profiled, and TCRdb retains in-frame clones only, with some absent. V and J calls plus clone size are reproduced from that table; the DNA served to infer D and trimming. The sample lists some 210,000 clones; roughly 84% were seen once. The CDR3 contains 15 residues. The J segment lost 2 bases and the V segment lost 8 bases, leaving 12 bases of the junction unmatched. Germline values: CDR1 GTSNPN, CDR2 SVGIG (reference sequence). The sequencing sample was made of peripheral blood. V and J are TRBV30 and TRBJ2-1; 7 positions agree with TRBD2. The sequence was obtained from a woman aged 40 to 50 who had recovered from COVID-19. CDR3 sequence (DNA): TGTGCCCGGAATCGTGGCGGGGGTGCCTACAATGAGCAGTTCTTC. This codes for CARNRGGGAYNEQFF. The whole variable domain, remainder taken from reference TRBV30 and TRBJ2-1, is SQTIHQWPATLVQPVGSPLSLECTVEGTSNPNLYWYRQAAGRGLQLLFYSVGIGQISSEVPQNLSASRPQDRQFILSSKKLLLSDSGFYLCARNRGGGAYNEQFFGPGTRLTVL.